A selection of T cell receptor beta chains follows, all from one sample in a study of T cell responses to AZD1222 COVID-19 vaccine. The method was immunoSEQ multiplex PCR; TCRdb's version includes in-frame clones alone and lacks a portion of them. The sample has tens of thousands of clones; roughly 90% are singletons. This material consisted of peripheral blood, taken 28 days after the second AZD1222 dose. These receptors were taken from an adult who received the AZD1222 COVID-19 vaccine. Each CDR3 is given with its conserved first and last residue. D genes are given only for firm matches. Some rows mark clone size as missing; the rest say once, few, many or name a class of expanded clone.

-	TRBV5-1	-	TRBJ2-2	TGCGCCAGCAGCCCGGCGGCCCTAAACACCGGGGAGCTGTTTTTT	CASSPAALNTGELFF
-	TRBV5-1	-	TRBJ1-2	TGCGCCAGCAGCTTACCCGGGACGGTGAACTATGGCTACACCTTC	CASSLPGTVNYGYTF
TRBD2	TRBV27	-	TRBJ2-7	TGTGCCAGCAGTGCGGGACTAGCGGGGCCCGAGCAGTACTTC	CASSAGLAGPEQYF
-	TRBV4-1	-	TRBJ1-3	TGCGCCAGCAGCCCCGCCGCCCGAGGGAGTCCTGGAAACACCATATATTTT	CASSPAARGSPGNTIYF
-	TRBV4-1	-	TRBJ1-1	TGCGCCAGCAGCCAAGGACAATTGGGGAACACTGAAGCTTTCTTT	CASSQGQLGNTEAFF
-	TRBV19	-	TRBJ1-5	TGTGCCAGTAGTATGGGGATAACAGAACTAAGCAATCAGCCCCAGCATTTT	CASSMGITELSNQPQHF
TRBD2	TRBV15	-	TRBJ2-3	TGTGCCACCATCAACGACGAGCGGGAGGGCCAATATTTT	CATINDEREGQYF
-	TRBV2	-	TRBJ2-1	TGTGCCAGCAGTGACGGCCCCGGAGGGCATGAGCAGTTCTTC	CASSDGPGGHEQFF
TRBD1	TRBV2	-	TRBJ2-7	TGTGCCAGCAGTCGGGACAGGGGAACTTTC	CASSRDRGTF
-	TRBV9	-	TRBJ2-7	TGTGCCAGCAGCGTAGAAGGGGTTGGGTCCTACGAGCAGTACTTC	CASSVEGVGSYEQYF
-	TRBV2	-	TRBJ1-4	TGTGCCAGCAGTCAAAATGAAAAACTGTTTTTT	CASSQNEKLFF
TRBD1	TRBV5-1	-	TRBJ1-1	TGCGCCAGCAGCCGAGGCCCAGGGGGGATTGAAGCTTTCTTT	CASSRGPGGIEAFF
TRBD2	TRBV5-1	once	TRBJ2-1	TGCGCCAGCAGCTTAGCACTAGCGGGTGCGGCTGAGCAGTTCTTC	CASSLALAGAAEQFF
TRBD2	TRBV27	-	TRBJ2-7	TGTGCCAGCAGTGTTCCCGGGACTAGCGTCTACGAGCAGTACTTC	CASSVPGTSVYEQYF
-	TRBV6-5	-	TRBJ1-2	TGTGCCAGCAGTACTCCACAGGGCTATGGCTACACCTTC	CASSTPQGYGYTF
-	TRBV7-2	-	TRBJ2-5	TGTGCCAGCAGCTTAAATAGACAAGAGGCCCAGTACTTC	CASSLNRQEAQYF
-	TRBV29-1	-	TRBJ1-2	TGCAGCGTTGGAGTAAATTCTAACTATGGCTACACCTTC	CSVGVNSNYGYTF
TRBD1	TRBV20-1	-	TRBJ1-2	TGCAGTGCAAACGACAGGGATGGCTACACCTTC	CSANDRDGYTF
TRBD1	TRBV4-1	-	TRBJ1-3	TGCGCCAGCAGCCAAGGGAGAGGGACAGGGGGCTTAGGAAACACCATATATTTT	CASSQGRGTGGLGNTIYF
TRBD2	TRBV9	-	TRBJ2-2	TGTGCCAGCAGCGTATCCCCTAGCGGGACGAACACCGGGGAGCTGTTTTTT	CASSVSPSGTNTGELFF
TRBD1	TRBV9	-	TRBJ1-2	TGTGCCAGCAGCTCCGTAGGGGGCGGACCTGCCTATGGCTACACCTTC	CASSSVGGGPAYGYTF